These 23 T cell receptor beta chains were all obtained from the same sample, sequenced in a study of T-cell memory formation after mild COVID-19. TCRdb recomputed calls from the 5' RACE reads with MiXCR, one row per CDR3 protein. The sample records under 300,000 distinct CDR3 sequences, roughly 17% being singletons. Input material: PBMCs or a T cell subset sorted from them (not recorded which). These receptors originate from a man between 18 and 35 years old who had mild COVID-19 (a few samples of this study predate the infection). Cell type and time point are not known.

This clonotype came up a few times. V and J are TRBV10-3 and TRBJ2-1; D is perhaps TRBD1 (6 bases). V shed 7 bases and J shed 0 bases, with 13 bases lying between them. CDR3 size: 15 residues. CDR1 is ENHRY and CDR2 is SYGVKD in the germline V gene. CDR3 nucleotide sequence: TGTGCCATCACTGACGCCAGGGGCTCCTACAATGAGCAGTTCTTC. Translating gives CAITDARGSYNEQFF.

This clonotype occurred many times. The chain employs TRBV12-3 or TRBV12-4 and TRBJ1-3; D ambiguous. V shed 5 bases and J shed 3 bases, with 11 bases lying between them. The length of the CDR3 is 14 residues. CDR3 nucleotides: TGTGCCAGCAGTCCGTCGGCGGGTGGAAACACCATATATTTT. It encodes CASSPSAGGNTIYF.

This clonotype was recorded a few times. This chain joins TRBV20-1 and TRBJ2-7; 7 nucleotides match TRBD2. Germline CDR1 is DFQATT and CDR2 is SNEGSKA (reference sequence). Unmatched junction bases numbered 7, after V lost 4 bases and J lost 4 bases. CDR3 size: 13 residues. CDR3 nucleotides: TGCAGTGCTAAGGGGCTAGCGGTATACGAGCAGTACTTC. This encodes CSAKGLAVYEQYF.

This clonotype was counted a few times. The chain links TRBV24-1 to TRBJ2-2; 9 positions agree with TRBD1. V lost 4 bases to trimming and J lost 3 bases; unmatched junction nucleotides: 5. CDR1 is KGHDR and CDR2 is SFDVKD in the germline V gene. CDR3 length equals 16 residues. CDR3 in amino acids: CATSEYGTGHTGELFF. CDR3 nucleotide sequence: TGTGCCACCAGTGAGTACGGGACAGGGCACACCGGGGAGCTGTTTTTT.

This clonotype was observed once. The genes are TRBV2 and TRBJ2-7; perhaps TRBD1 as D (6 bases). V lost 6 bases, J lost 3 bases, and 12 bases lay in between. The CDR3 runs 13 residues. Germline V gene data show CDR1 as SNHLY and CDR2 as FYNNEI. The CDR3 DNA is TGTGCCAGCAGCAAGGGGGAACGCTACGAGCAGTACTTC. Amino acid sequence: CASSKGERYEQYF.

There are a few counts of this clonotype. This sequence joins TRBV12-3 or TRBV12-4 and TRBJ2-2; D call uncertain. V shed 7 bases and J shed 6 bases, with 6 bases lying between them. This CDR3 region has 11 residues. CDR3 in DNA: TGTGCCAGCACTGGGGCCGGGGAGCTGTTTTTT. It encodes CASTGAGELFF.

In this sample, this clonotype turned up many times. V gene TRBV29-1 combines with J gene TRBJ2-7; D may correspond to TRBD1 or TRBD2 (6 bases each). The CDR3 has 15 amino acids. The ends were cut back, 1 base at V and 4 bases at J, with 17 bases in the middle. Per germline, CDR1 SQVTM and CDR2 ANQGSEA. The CDR3, as DNA: TGCAGCGTTGAAGGCGGGACACAAAAGGGTTACGAGCAGTACTTC. Protein: CSVEGGTQKGYEQYF.

The chain carries TRBV18 and TRBJ1-1; weak D call: TRBD1 (5 bases). The CDR3 has 16 residues. CDR1 KGHSH and CDR2 LQKENI come from the germline V gene. Trimming shortened V by 2 bases and J by 4 bases, and 17 bases separated the two germline ends. The CDR3 nucleotides read TGTGCCAGCTCACCAAGAGGGGCGGATGTTGGCACTGAAGCTTTCTTT. This gives the protein CASSPRGADVGTEAFF.

This clonotype has just a few counts. The CDR3 sequence: CASSLGGFGYTF. The CDR3 nucleotides read TGTGCCAGCAGCTTAGGAGGGTTCGGCTACACCTTC. The chain is built from TRBV7-2 and TRBJ1-2; no firm D call. V was trimmed by 1 base and J by 8 bases, leaving 8 bases between them. CDR3 length: 12 amino acids. Germline-derived CDR1 and CDR2 are SGHTA and FQGNSA.

In this sample, this clonotype turned up many times. This rearrangement joins TRBV6-5 to TRBJ2-6; D is uncertain. The germline gives CDR1 MNHEY, CDR2 SVGAGI. V shed 3 bases and J shed 0 bases, with 6 bases lying between them. The CDR3 length is 15 residues. CDR3 sequence: CASSYALSGANVLTF. CDR3 DNA sequence: TGTGCCAGCAGTTATGCTCTCTCTGGGGCCAACGTCCTGACTTTC.

This clonotype has only a few counts. The genes are TRBV12-3 or TRBV12-4 and TRBJ1-1; D possibly corresponds to TRBD1 (5 bases). Trimming removed 1 base at V and 3 bases at J, with 6 bases between. The CDR3 covers 13 residues. The CDR3 loop is CASSLGGHTEAFF. DNA for the CDR3: TGTGCCAGCAGTTTAGGGGGCCACACTGAAGCTTTCTTT.

J is TRBJ1-4 and V is TRBV7-2, with D possibly being TRBD1 (6 bases). The CDR3 spans 14 residues. Germline loops: CDR1 SGHTA, CDR2 FQGNSA. V lost 3 bases and J lost 3, with 8 bases in between. CDR3 DNA: TGTGCCAGCAGCTTCCAGGGGTCTAATGAAAAACTGTTTTTT. As protein: CASSFQGSNEKLFF.

This clonotype was observed a few times. DNA of the CDR3: TGCAGTGCCGGACCTACAGGGTCCTACGAGCAGTACTTC. Translation: CSAGPTGSYEQYF. V and J are TRBV20-1 and TRBJ2-7; D may be TRBD1 (6 bases). Germline CDR1 and CDR2: DFQATT and SNEGSKA (reference sequence). The CDR3 is made up of 13 amino acids. Trimming shortened V by 6 bases and J by 1 base, and 13 bases separated the two germline ends.

The CDR3: CASNRYQETQYF. CDR3 bases: TGTGCCAGCAATAGGTACCAAGAGACCCAGTACTTC. The V call is TRBV7-8, the J call TRBJ2-5; no clear D. Trimming stripped 7 bases from V and 0 bases from J, with 6 bases between. Germline values: CDR1 SGHVS, CDR2 FQNEAQ. CDR3 length equals 12 residues.

This clonotype was seen a handful of times. This chain links TRBV6-2 or TRBV6-3 with TRBJ1-5; the D is unclear. Germline assignment: CDR1 MNHEY and CDR2 SVGEGT. The CDR3 covers 13 residues. Trimming left V 2 bases short and J 6 bases short, with 8 bases between. The CDR3 DNA reads TGTGCCAGCAGTTACGAACGGGGTCAGCCCCAGCATTTT. Translated, it gives CASSYERGQPQHF.

This clonotype was observed a handful of times. This chain links TRBV13 with TRBJ2-7; TRBD2 aligns across 8 bases. This CDR3 comprises 15 residues. The germline V gene has CDR1 PRHDT and CDR2 FYEKMQ (reference sequence). V shed 2 bases and J 0 bases; nucleotides not matched to a gene: 3. CDR3 sequence: CASSLRRGASYEQYV. In DNA form, the CDR3 reads TGTGCCAGCAGCTTAAGGCGGGGGGCCTCCTACGAGCAGTACGTC.

This clonotype was seen many times. The chain couples TRBV4-1 to TRBJ2-4, with D possibly matching TRBD2 (7 bases). Germline V gives CDR1 MGHRA, CDR2 YSYEKL. The CDR3 consists of 17 residues. Between the trimmed V and J ends, which lost 0 bases and 0 bases, there was a span of 12 bases. This chain's CDR3 is CASSQDGGAKAKNIQYF. The CDR3 DNA follows: TGCGCCAGCAGCCAAGATGGGGGGGCGAAAGCCAAAAACATTCAGTACTTC.

This chain uses TRBV30 with TRBJ1-2, with 8 nucleotides matching TRBD1. Trimming removed 4 bases from V and 5 bases from J; junction bases left unmatched: 6. The CDR3 spans 13 residues. CDR1 is GTSNPN, CDR2 SVGIG, per germline (reference sequence). CDR3 region: CAWTGGAGYGYTF. The CDR3 bases are TGTGCCTGGACAGGGGGCGCCGGTTATGGCTACACCTTC.

The chain combines TRBV7-9 with TRBJ1-2, with D tentatively TRBD1 (6 bases). CDR1 is SEHNR and CDR2 is FQNEAQ in the germline V gene (reference sequence). This CDR3 contains 15 residues. V lost 2 bases and J lost 5, with 15 bases in between. In DNA form, the CDR3 reads TGTGCCAGCAGCTTAATTCCAGGGGCGGCTTATGGCTACACCTTC. It translates to CASSLIPGAAYGYTF.

The chain is built from TRBV7-9 and TRBJ1-1; D is unresolved. The CDR3 extends over 14 amino acids. Deletions cut 7 bases from V and 6 bases from J, with 18 bases between. The germline V gene has CDR1 SEHNR and CDR2 FQNEAQ (reference sequence). The CDR3 nucleotides read TGTGCCAGCACAAAGGTCGGGGTCCTAGCTGAAGCTTTCTTT. Protein product: CASTKVGVLAEAFF.

This chain links TRBV6-4 with TRBJ2-3; D may be TRBD1 or TRBD2 (5 bases each). Trimming took off 0 bases at V and 1 base at J, with 11 bases between the two ends. Germline V CDR1 and CDR2: MRHNA, SNTAGT. The CDR3 runs 16 residues. CDR3 DNA sequence: TGTGCCAGCAGTGACTCGAGGGGTTTCGGCACAGATACGCAGTATTTT. Amino acid sequence: CASSDSRGFGTDTQYF.

This clonotype was picked up a small number of times. The V and J genes are TRBV29-1 and TRBJ1-2; D is ambiguous. Germline lookup yields CDR1 SQVTM and CDR2 ANQGSEA. There are 12 residues in the CDR3. The V end lost 4 bases, the J end lost 3 bases, and 9 bases lay between the germline ends. The CDR3 sequence is CSVAISYYGYTF. In DNA form, the CDR3 reads TGCAGCGTTGCTATAAGCTACTATGGCTACACCTTC.

Points on this clonotype: A much bigger clone sits one base away, suggesting this may be a read error. This sequence joins TRBV7-2 and TRBJ1-2; D unclear. The CDR3 spans 12 residues. Germline V gene sequence: CDR1 SGHTA, CDR2 FQGNSA. V was pared by 5 bases and J by 6 bases, with 10 bases between. In DNA, the CDR3 is TGTGCCAGCAGCGTACTTTGGGATGGCTACACCTTC. Translated: CASSVLWDGYTF. Supplemented by reference TRBV7-2 and TRBJ1-2, the full variable domain reads GAGVSQSPSNKVTEKGKDVELRCDPISGHTALYWYRQSLGQGLEFLIYFQGNSAPDKSGLPSDRFSAERTGGSVSTLTIQRTQQEDSAVYLCASSVLWDGYTFGSGTRLTVV.